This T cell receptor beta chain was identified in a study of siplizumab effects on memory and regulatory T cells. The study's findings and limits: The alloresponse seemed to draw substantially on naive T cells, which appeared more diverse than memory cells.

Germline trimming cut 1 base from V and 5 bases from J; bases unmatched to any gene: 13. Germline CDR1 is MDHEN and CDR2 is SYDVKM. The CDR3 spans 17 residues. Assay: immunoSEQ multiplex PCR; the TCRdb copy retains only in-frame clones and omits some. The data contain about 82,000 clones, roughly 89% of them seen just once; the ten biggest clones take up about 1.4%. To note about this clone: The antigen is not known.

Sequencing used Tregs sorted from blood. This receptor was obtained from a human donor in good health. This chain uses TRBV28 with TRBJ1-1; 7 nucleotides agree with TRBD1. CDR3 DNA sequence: TGTGCCAGCAGTTTATTGGGACCACAGGGGCGGAGAACTGAAGCTTTCTTT. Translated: CASSLLGPQGRRTEAFF.